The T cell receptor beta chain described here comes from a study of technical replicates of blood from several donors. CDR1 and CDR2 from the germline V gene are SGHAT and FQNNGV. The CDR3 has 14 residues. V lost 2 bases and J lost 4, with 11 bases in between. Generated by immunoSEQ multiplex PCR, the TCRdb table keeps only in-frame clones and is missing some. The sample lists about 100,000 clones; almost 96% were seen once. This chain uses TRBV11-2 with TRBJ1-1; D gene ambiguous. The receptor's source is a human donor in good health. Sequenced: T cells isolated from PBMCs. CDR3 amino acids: CASSLPGGGTEAFF. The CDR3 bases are TGTGCCAGCAGCTTACCAGGCGGAGGCACTGAAGCTTTCTTT.